The 9 T cell receptor beta chains below all came from one sample that was sequenced in a study of regulatory T cells in long-lasting Graves disease. Researchers made TCR beta libraries by using iRepertoire HTBI primers and running Arm-PCR on CDR3 regions. A single record per CDR3 protein comes from TCRdb applying MiXCR to the multiplex PCR reads. The table records 400,000 to 450,000 distinct CDR3 sequences, 23% of them present only once. Time point meaning: persistent/refractory GD, antithyroid drugs over 5 years with positive TRAb. RNA isolated from PBMCs was used to make the TCR library. The material sequenced was peripheral blood mononuclear cells (PBMCs), taken when the disease was refractory, from a patient treated with antithyroid drugs. These receptors were taken from a female donor with Graves disease.

The chain carries TRBV20-1 and TRBJ1-5, with a possible D match to TRBD1 (6 bases). Germline CDR1 DFQATT, CDR2 SNEGSKA (reference sequence). CDR3 size: 16 residues. V lost 0 bases and J 1 base, leaving 13 bases between the germline ends. CDR3 coding DNA: TGCAGTGCTAGAGATTACCCGGGGGCGAGCAATCAGCCCCAGCATTTT. It specifies CSARDYPGASNQPQHF.

In DNA, the CDR3 is TGCAGTGCTAGAGATCCAGGATGGGGGGCAGAGACCCAGTACTTC. Its translation: CSARDPGWGAETQYF. The chain uses TRBV20-1 and TRBJ2-5; either TRBD1 or TRBD2 may fit D (6 bases each). Germline V gives CDR1 DFQATT, CDR2 SNEGSKA (reference sequence). The CDR3 is 15 residues long. V lost 0 bases and J lost 4, with 15 bases in between.

This chain links TRBV7-2 with TRBJ2-2; no clear D gene. Trimming removed 6 bases at V and 2 bases at J, with 13 bases between. This CDR3 comprises 15 residues. Germline CDR1 reads SGHTA; CDR2 reads FQGNSA. The CDR3 loop is CASRLDQRNTGELFF. Written as DNA, the CDR3 is TGTGCCAGCAGGCTGGACCAGCGAAACACCGGGGAGCTGTTTTTT. The variable domain in full, completed from reference TRBV7-2 and TRBJ2-2, reads GAGVSQSPSNKVTEKGKDVELRCDPISGHTALYWYRQSLGQGLEFLIYFQGNSAPDKSGLPSDRFSAERTGGSVSTLTIQRTQQEDSAVYLCASRLDQRNTGELFFGEGSRLTVL.

This clonotype appeared a single time. The chain uses TRBV20-1 and TRBJ2-1; D is perhaps TRBD2 (5 bases). The germline V and J ends were trimmed by 2 bases and 2 bases, with 16 bases remaining between them. The CDR3 totals 16 residues. Germline CDR1 is DFQATT and CDR2 is SNEGSKA (reference sequence). DNA of the CDR3: TGCAGTGCTAGAAAATTCTCTGGGAGTGCCTACAATGAGCAGTTCTTC. As protein: CSARKFSGSAYNEQFF.

The rearrangement joins TRBV6-2 or TRBV6-3 to TRBJ2-7; the D call may be TRBD1 or TRBD2 (5 bases each). The CDR3 is made up of 14 amino acids. CDR1 is MNHEY, CDR2 SVGEGT, per germline. Trimming removed 6 bases from V and 0 bases from J, with 12 bases in between. In DNA form, the CDR3 reads TGTGCCAGCAGGAGGGGCCAAAACTCCTACGAGCAGTACTTC. It is translated as CASRRGQNSYEQYF.

This clonotype has a count of ten or more. At one boundary the junction diverges from the germline segment, which might be a read error. This chain connects TRBV7-7 to TRBJ2-5, with D perhaps given as TRBD1 or TRBD2 (5 bases each). The CDR3 sequence is 13 residues long. Germline values: CDR1 SSHAT, CDR2 FNYEAQ (reference sequence). The CDR3 here is CASSDVGDETQYF. The CDR3 DNA reads TGTGCTAGCAGCGACGTGGGGGACGAGACCCAGTACTTC.

This rearrangement joins TRBV6-1 to TRBJ2-2; 7 nucleotides match TRBD1. CDR1 is MNHNS, CDR2 SASEGT, per germline. Unmatched junction bases numbered 9, after V lost 7 bases and J lost 1 base. The CDR3 has 16 residues. The CDR3 loop is CASKFHRTGNTGELFF. DNA of the CDR3: TGTGCCAGCAAGTTTCATAGGACAGGGAACACCGGGGAGCTGTTTTTT.

This clonotype came up once. This chain connects TRBV2 to TRBJ2-1; D could derive from TRBD1 or TRBD2 (5 bases each). The CDR3 extends over 12 amino acids. V dropped 5 bases and J dropped 8 bases, with 10 bases sitting between them. Germline V gives CDR1 SNHLY, CDR2 FYNNEI. The CDR3: CASSWMGDEQFF. The CDR3, as DNA: TGTGCCAGCAGTTGGATGGGGGATGAGCAGTTCTTC. Full variable domain (outside the CDR3, taken from reference TRBV2 and TRBJ2-1): EPEVTQTPSHQVTQMGQEVILRCVPISNHLYFYWYRQILGQKVEFLVSFYNNEISEKSEIFDDQFSVERPDGSNFTLKIRSTKLEDSAMYFCASSWMGDEQFFGPGTRLTVL.

In DNA, the CDR3 is TGCGCCAGCAGCACGGGACTGTCGACCTACGAGCAGTACTTC. Residues: CASSTGLSTYEQYF. The chain recombines TRBV5-1 with TRBJ2-7, with D perhaps TRBD2 (6 bases). Germline V gives CDR1 SGHRS, CDR2 YFSETQ. The CDR3 runs to 14 residues. Between the trimmed V and J ends, which lost 4 bases and 2 bases, there was a span of 13 bases.